This T cell receptor (beta chain) was sequenced in a study of shared clonotypes between healthy human individuals. Here immunoSEQ multiplex PCR was the method, and the copy in TCRdb shows in-frame clones only, minus some. The data show approximately 2.4 million clones, around 95% seen once. Trimming took off 4 bases at V and 4 bases at J, with 16 bases between the two ends. The CDR3 has 14 residues. Per the germline V gene, CDR1 is SQVTM and CDR2 is ANQGSEA. This chain links TRBV29-1 with TRBJ1-2; a weak D match, TRBD1 (6 bases). This sequence originates from a man aged 18-30 years in good health. Material for sequencing was naive CD4+ T cells sorted from blood. Stated subset: CD45RA+ positively selected. The CDR3 DNA reads TGCAGCGTTGGGGATGTTGGGGGCAGCTATGGCTACACCTTC. It is translated as CSVGDVGGSYGYTF.